This T cell receptor beta chain originates from a study of a mutant IDH1 vaccine in newly diagnosed glioma. This clone was observed a handful of times. Antigen specificity is unknown. Data came from immunoSEQ multiplex PCR; TCRdb stores just in-frame clones and leaves some out. The sample records about 48,000 clones, more than 60% being singletons. Notes on the study in general: Of all patients, around 94% showed vaccine-induced immune responses.

Germline V gene data show CDR1 as MNHEY and CDR2 as SVGAGI. V was pared by 7 bases and J by 0 bases, with 10 bases between. The CDR3 consists of 13 residues. Time point described: week 35, safety follow-up. Every vaccine dose comprised 300 ug of mutant IDH1 20-mer peptide plus topical imiquimod. The receptor was isolated from a man between 35 and 55 years old with glioma. The V and J genes are TRBV6-5 and TRBJ2-7; perhaps D is TRBD1 or TRBD2 (5 bases each). This specimen consisted of PBMCs, obtained from a glioma patient whose treatment included an IDH1 peptide vaccine. The CDR3 nucleotides read TGTGCCAGCACAGCGGACAACTCCTACGAGCAGTACTTC. Residues: CASTADNSYEQYF.